Listed below are T cell receptor beta chains from one sample, sequenced in a study of T cell clones after liver transplantation. The assay was immunoSEQ multiplex PCR, and TCRdb's table has in-frame clones only and misses some. The data show tens of thousands of clones, about 84% seen once. The source was CD4+ T cells from blood, collected 46 months after liver transplant. The receptor set was obtained from a human patient who received a liver transplant. A share of the T cells may be of graft donor origin. Both conserved end residues are part of each CDR3. D genes are given only for firm matches. Not all rows give a size; the values are once, few, many and, for expanded clones, a class.

abundance,j_gene,d_gene,v_gene,CDR3nt,CDR3aa
few,TRBJ1-5,TRBD1,TRBV5-6,TGTGCCAGCAGTTCCGACAGGGGCAATCAGCCCCAGCATTTT,CASSSDRGNQPQHF
-,TRBJ2-2,-,TRBV18,TGTGCCAGCTCGATCGGGAGTAGTCAGACCGGGGAGCTGTTTTTT,CASSIGSSQTGELFF
-,TRBJ2-7,TRBD2,TRBV7-2,TGTGCCAGCAGCCTCCAAGCGGGAGGTTCCTACGAGCAGTACTTC,CASSLQAGGSYEQYF
-,TRBJ2-1,TRBD2,TRBV7-9,TGTGCCAGCAGCCCGGGACTAGCGGGGGCCAATGAGCAGTTCTTC,CASSPGLAGANEQFF
-,TRBJ1-2,TRBD1,TRBV27,TGTGTCAGCAGTTCACCTTTGACAGGGCAAGGCTGCACCTTC,CVSSSPLTGQGCTF
-,TRBJ1-2,TRBD1,TRBV7-9,TGTGCCAGCAGCTTTATTTCAGGGGGCGGCGGCTACACCTTC,CASSFISGGGGYTF
-,TRBJ2-7,TRBD1,TRBV5-6,TGTGCCAGCAGTGGGGGAATACAGGGGCGAACCTACGAGCAGTACTTC,CASSGGIQGRTYEQYF
once,TRBJ2-3,-,TRBV7-2,TGTGCCAGCAGCTTACGAAGGGCTACAGATACGCAGTATTTT,CASSLRRATDTQYF
-,TRBJ2-7,-,TRBV7-2,TGTGCCAGCAGCTTAGAGGGGCCGGTTACGGGGCAGTACTTC,CASSLEGPVTGQYF
-,TRBJ2-4,TRBD2,TRBV11-2,TGTGCCAGCAGCCCTAGCGGGAGGGTAAAAAACATTCAGTACTTC,CASSPSGRVKNIQYF
-,TRBJ1-1,-,TRBV5-1,TGCGCCAGCAGCCCTTTCTGGAGCGGGACTGAAGCTTTCTTT,CASSPFWSGTEAFF
-,TRBJ2-7,-,TRBV30,TGTGCCTGGAGTGCGGGGTTTAACGCCGACGAGCAGTACTTC,CAWSAGFNADEQYF
-,TRBJ1-4,-,TRBV5-1,TGCGCCAGCAGCGTGGGACACCTAACAACTAATGAAAAACTGTTTTTT,CASSVGHLTTNEKLFF
-,TRBJ2-7,TRBD2,TRBV6-4,TGTGCCAGCAGTTCCGGGACTAGCGGGAAGGGCGAGCAGTACTTC,CASSSGTSGKGEQYF
-,TRBJ2-6,-,TRBV7-2,TGTGCCAGCAGCCCCCGGGGCGGGGCCAACGTCCTGACTTTC,CASSPRGGANVLTF
-,TRBJ2-2,TRBD1,TRBV11-3,TGTGCCAGCAGCTTGTCCCGGGACAGGGTGAGCACCGGGGAGCTGTTTTTT,CASSLSRDRVSTGELFF
-,TRBJ2-3,TRBD2,TRBV6-5,TGTGCCAGCAGTTACAGCGGGACGCGCACAGATACGCAGTATTTT,CASSYSGTRTDTQYF
few,TRBJ1-1,-,TRBV30,TGTGCCTGGAGTGTAAGTACAGTCACTGAAGCTTTCTTT,CAWSVSTVTEAFF
-,TRBJ2-3,TRBD1,TRBV27,TGTGCCAGCAGCCTTGACAGGGTTAGCACAGATACGCAGTATTTT,CASSLDRVSTDTQYF
-,TRBJ1-2,TRBD1,TRBV4-2,TGTGCCAGCAGCCAAGGACAGGGTTTACCGACTGGCTACACCTTC,CASSQGQGLPTGYTF
-,TRBJ1-3,TRBD1,TRBV2,TGTGCCAGCAGTGTATTCGGGACAGGGGTCGGAAACACCATATATTTT,CASSVFGTGVGNTIYF
-,TRBJ2-5,-,TRBV4-3,TGCGCCAGCAGCCGCGGGACTTGGGAGACCCAGTACTTC,CASSRGTWETQYF
-,TRBJ2-3,-,TRBV5-4,TGTGCCAGCAGCTTGGAACCAGCGGTTTATAGCACAGATACGCAGTATTTT,CASSLEPAVYSTDTQYF
-,TRBJ2-7,-,TRBV9,TGTGCCAGCAGCGTAGATTACAGGGCGGAGCAGTACTTC,CASSVDYRAEQYF
-,TRBJ2-3,-,TRBV4-1,TGCGCCAGCAGCCAGCGATATGGATTCACAGATACGCAGTATTTT,CASSQRYGFTDTQYF
-,TRBJ1-2,-,TRBV6-5,TGTGCCAGCAGCTCCGGGGGGTTGGGCTATGGCTACACCTTC,CASSSGGLGYGYTF
few,TRBJ2-5,TRBD1,TRBV7-6,TGTGCCAGCACTTGGGGACAGGGGTTAGAGACCCAGTACTTC,CASTWGQGLETQYF
-,TRBJ2-7,TRBD2,TRBV6-1,TGTGCCAGCAGTGAATTGCATCAATCAGGGACTAGCGGTAACTTC,CASSELHQSGTSGNF
once,TRBJ2-5,TRBD1,TRBV29-1,TGCAGCATTGACAGGGGAATATATGAGACCCAGTACTTC,CSIDRGIYETQYF
-,TRBJ2-2,-,TRBV9,TGTGCCAGCAGCGTACCCACCGGGGAGCTGTTTTTT,CASSVPTGELFF
few,TRBJ1-1,-,TRBV7-9,TGTGCCAGCAGCTATACCCCAGGCACTGAAGCTTTCTTT,CASSYTPGTEAFF
-,TRBJ2-7,-,TRBV19,TGTGCCAGTAGTCCCCGATGGGTCGGCGAGGGGGGCTACGAGCAGTACTTC,CASSPRWVGEGGYEQYF
-,TRBJ2-1,TRBD2,TRBV7-8,TGTGCCAGCAGCGTCTCCGGGACTAGCGTCTACAATGAGCAGTTCTTC,CASSVSGTSVYNEQFF
-,TRBJ1-2,-,TRBV10-2,TGCGCCAGCAGTGAGGACGGCTATGGCTACACCTTC,CASSEDGYGYTF
-,TRBJ2-1,TRBD1,TRBV28,TGTGCCAGCACTTCCCCGACAGGGGCGTACAATGAGCAGTTCTTC,CASTSPTGAYNEQFF
-,TRBJ2-7,-,TRBV5-1,TGCGCCAGCAGCCCAGGGGCCTACGAGCAGTACTTC,CASSPGAYEQYF
-,TRBJ2-7,-,TRBV19,TGTGCCAGTAGTATCCCCAGCGTTCCCGAGCAGTACTTC,CASSIPSVPEQYF
-,TRBJ2-7,TRBD2,TRBV5-4,TGTGCCAGCAGCTCGGGACTAGCGGGCACCCTCGGCGAGCAGTACTTC,CASSSGLAGTLGEQYF
-,TRBJ1-1,TRBD1,TRBV28,TGTGCCAGCAGTTTGACAGGGTACTACACTGAAGCTTTCTTT,CASSLTGYYTEAFF
-,TRBJ2-7,-,TRBV7-8,TGTGCCAGCAGCTTAGTTGACGTAACCTACGAGCAGTACTTC,CASSLVDVTYEQYF
-,TRBJ2-7,-,TRBV6-6,TGTGCCAGCACCGCCGGGGACACCTACGAGCAGTACTTC,CASTAGDTYEQYF
-,TRBJ1-5,-,TRBV27,TGTGCCAGCAGGGAGGAGAGGCAGCCCCAGCATTTT,CASREERQPQHF
-,TRBJ1-1,-,TRBV28,TGTGCCAGCAGGGACCCATCGGGGGTAAGAGCTTTCTTT,CASRDPSGVRAFF
-,TRBJ1-1,-,TRBV11-2,TGTGCCAGCGGGAAGGGGTCGAGCACTGAAGCTTTCTTT,CASGKGSSTEAFF
-,TRBJ2-7,TRBD2,TRBV7-9,TGTGCCAGCAGCTCTGGGCGGGAGGTCTCCTACGAGCAGTACTTC,CASSSGREVSYEQYF
-,TRBJ2-2,-,TRBV11-2,TGTGCCAGCAGCTTCCAAGCGACCGTGAACACCGGGGAGCTGTTTTTT,CASSFQATVNTGELFF
-,TRBJ2-3,-,TRBV7-2,TGTGCCAGCAGCTTGGTTGGCGCAGATACGCAGTATTTT,CASSLVGADTQYF
-,TRBJ2-5,TRBD2,TRBV6-6,TGTGCCAGCAGCCACCCACGCCAGCGGGGGGAGACCCAGTACTTC,CASSHPRQRGETQYF